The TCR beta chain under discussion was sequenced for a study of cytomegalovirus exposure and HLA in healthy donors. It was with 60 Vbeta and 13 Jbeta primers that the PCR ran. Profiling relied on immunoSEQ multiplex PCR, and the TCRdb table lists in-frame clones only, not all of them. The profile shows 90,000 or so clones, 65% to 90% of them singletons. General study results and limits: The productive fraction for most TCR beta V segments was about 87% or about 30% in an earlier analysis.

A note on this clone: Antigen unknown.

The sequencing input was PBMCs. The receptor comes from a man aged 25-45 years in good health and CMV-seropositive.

CDR3 region: CSVVRTGAGRTYNEQFF. The CDR3 region has the DNA TGCAGCGTTGTAAGGACAGGGGCCGGGAGAACCTACAATGAGCAGTTCTTC. V gene TRBV29-1 combines with J gene TRBJ2-1, with 9 bases fitting TRBD1. CDR3 length equals 17 residues. V lost 4 bases to trimming and J lost 2 bases; unmatched junction nucleotides: 12. CDR1 SQVTM and CDR2 ANQGSEA come from the germline V gene.